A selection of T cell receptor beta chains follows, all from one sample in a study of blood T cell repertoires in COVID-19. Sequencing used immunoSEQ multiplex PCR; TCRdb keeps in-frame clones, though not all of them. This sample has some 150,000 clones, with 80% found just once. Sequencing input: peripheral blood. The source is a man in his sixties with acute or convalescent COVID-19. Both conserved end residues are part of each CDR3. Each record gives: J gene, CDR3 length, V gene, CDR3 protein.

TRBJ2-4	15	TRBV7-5	CARSLEGATKNIQYF
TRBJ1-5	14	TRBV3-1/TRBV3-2	CASSQDRTPQPQHF
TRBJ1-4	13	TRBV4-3	CASSRKTGGKLFF
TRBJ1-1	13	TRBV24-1	CATSDPGSTEAFF
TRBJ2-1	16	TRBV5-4	CASSSHGTSGRNEQFF
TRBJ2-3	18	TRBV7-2	CASSSQGARSMGTDTQYF
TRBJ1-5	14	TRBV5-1	CASSLGPGQVAQHF
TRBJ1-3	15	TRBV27	CASSLRGQTGNTIYF
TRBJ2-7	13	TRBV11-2	CASSFRGWHEQYF
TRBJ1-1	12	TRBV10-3	CAISERGTEAFF
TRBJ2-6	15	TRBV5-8	CASTLQLTGANVLTF
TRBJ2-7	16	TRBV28	CASSTSGGGGSYEQYF
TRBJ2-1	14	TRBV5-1	CASSPLAVDNEQFF
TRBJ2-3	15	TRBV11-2	CASSLSDSPRTSQYF
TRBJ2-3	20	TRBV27	CASKRKGSGRRELPTDTQYF
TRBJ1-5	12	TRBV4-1	CASSPPSGPQHF
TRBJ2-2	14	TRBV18	CASGKGVSGGELFF